This TCR beta chain was obtained from a study of molecular identifiers for immune sequencing clone quantification. Study-level results: Clones above 20 RNA copies contained over 97% of effector molecules but under 1% of naive ones.

Germline loops: CDR1 LGHNA, CDR2 YSLEER. The junction had 6 bases not matched to a gene; V was cut back by 6 bases and J by 3 bases. The CDR3 totals 16 residues. TCRdb passed the PCR reads through MiXCR, listing each CDR3 protein once. The sample lists approximately 680,000 distinct CDR3 sequences, around 25% occurring once. This clonotype showed up many times. Its antigen is unknown. V usage is TRBV4-3 and J usage is TRBJ2-2; 11 bases align to TRBD2. The TCR originated in a human donor in good health. Some libraries in this study had Jurkat cell RNA spiked in. Sequenced material: naive CD8+ T cells from blood, with Jurkat cell RNA spiked in. Regarding subset: FACS-sorted CD8+CD4-CCR7+CD45RA+ naive T cells. The CDR3 sequence is CASSHTSGGYTGELFF. The CDR3 coding sequence is TGCGCCAGCAGTCATACTAGCGGGGGCTACACCGGGGAGCTGTTTTTT.